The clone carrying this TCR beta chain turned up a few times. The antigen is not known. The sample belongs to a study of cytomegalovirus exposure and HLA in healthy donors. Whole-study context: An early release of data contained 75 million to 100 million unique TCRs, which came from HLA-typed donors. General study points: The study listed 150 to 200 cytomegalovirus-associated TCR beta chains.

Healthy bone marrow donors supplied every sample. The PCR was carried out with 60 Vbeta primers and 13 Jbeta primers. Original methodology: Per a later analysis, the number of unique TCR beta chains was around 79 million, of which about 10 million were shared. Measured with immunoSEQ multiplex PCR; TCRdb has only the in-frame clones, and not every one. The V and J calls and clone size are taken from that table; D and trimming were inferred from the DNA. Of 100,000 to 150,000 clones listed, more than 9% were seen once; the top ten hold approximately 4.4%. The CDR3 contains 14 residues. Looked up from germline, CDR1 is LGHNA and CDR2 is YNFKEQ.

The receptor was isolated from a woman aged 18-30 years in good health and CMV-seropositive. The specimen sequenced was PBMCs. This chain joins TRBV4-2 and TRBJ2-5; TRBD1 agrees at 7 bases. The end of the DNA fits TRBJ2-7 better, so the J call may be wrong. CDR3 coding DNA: TGTGCCAGCAGCCAAGATCGGGACAGCTACGAGCAGTACTTC. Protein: CASSQDRDSYEQYF.